Sequencing of this T cell receptor beta chain was carried out in a study of blood T cell repertoires in COVID-19 (dated by TCRdb to the early 2020s). In the study overall: Samples covering the acute and convalescent phases of COVID-19 were provided by collaborators in the United States, Italy and Spain. The prospective study material was composed of cDNA or gDNA derived from T cells, B-cell-depleted T cells, or PBMCs. Subjects who had been exposed to COVID-19, were actively infected with it, or had recovered from it provided the deeply sampled blood TCRbeta repertoires that made up the dataset. A freely available public database, intended as a resource for researchers studying the immune response to SARS-CoV-2, is where the repertoires were released. Samples were obtained from the ongoing ImmuneRACE study (first 160 participants) and from 950 to 1,500 subjects provided by 6 global collaborators. Sample metadata almost always included a de-identified subject ID, COVID-19 status, age in years and sex. Where HLA class I and class II types were available, the types were taken from metadata supplied by the sample provider, not from assay-based typing.

One collaborating source in Seattle enrolled patients while the patients were actively infected and followed the patients over time throughout the course of disease. The collaborating institutions used their own protocols to collect whole blood in K2EDTA tubes. Collaborator samples were shipped for TCRbeta analysis as frozen whole blood, isolated PBMCs, or DNA extracted from either sample type. For this clone: The clone's antigen remains unknown. Base qualities are missing; no much larger clone stands one base away.

The immunoSEQ Assay, a bias-controlled multiplex PCR, was used to amplify TCRbeta CDR3 regions from genomic DNA. The authors processed their data as follows. The number of nucleated cells in each sample was estimated by amplification of reference gene primers within the assay. To quantify the absolute abundance of each unique TCRbeta CDR3 rearrangement, sequence reads were collapsed and filtered. For each sample, productive Simpson clonality was calculated as the square root of Simpson's diversity index across productive rearrangements. TCRdb took over this immuneACCESS table, retaining in-frame rearrangements with V and J assigned. Such tables are incomplete; in checked studies, under half of the missing clones stem from an unresolved V gene, and the remainder is unexplained. The V and J calls and the clone size are those of that table, but D and trimming were determined from the DNA. The sample contains roughly 200,000 clones, roughly 79% of them found a single time. Together, the top ten hold approximately 10% of the sample.

From a lookup of the germline V gene, CDR1 and CDR2 are MGHDK and SYGVNS. From its cysteine to its phenylalanine, the CDR3 spans 16 amino acids. The retained sequence is limited to the CDR3, 48 bases, with the frame set at the first base. V loses 1 base, J loses 0 bases, and the germline ends lie 11 bases apart. Broad study findings and their caveats: The quantity of clinical and demographic metadata differed by source and by participant and was supplied without curation.

The V gene is TRBV25-1 and the J gene is TRBJ2-3; matching of 6 bases hints at TRBD2 as the D gene. This sequence originates from a woman aged 40 to 50 with COVID-19, enrolled during active disease. Sequencing was done on a sample of peripheral blood. The base sequence is TGTGCCAGCAGTGAATTGTGGAGCGGGAGCACAGATACGCAGTATTTT. Translation gives CASSELWSGSTDTQYF.